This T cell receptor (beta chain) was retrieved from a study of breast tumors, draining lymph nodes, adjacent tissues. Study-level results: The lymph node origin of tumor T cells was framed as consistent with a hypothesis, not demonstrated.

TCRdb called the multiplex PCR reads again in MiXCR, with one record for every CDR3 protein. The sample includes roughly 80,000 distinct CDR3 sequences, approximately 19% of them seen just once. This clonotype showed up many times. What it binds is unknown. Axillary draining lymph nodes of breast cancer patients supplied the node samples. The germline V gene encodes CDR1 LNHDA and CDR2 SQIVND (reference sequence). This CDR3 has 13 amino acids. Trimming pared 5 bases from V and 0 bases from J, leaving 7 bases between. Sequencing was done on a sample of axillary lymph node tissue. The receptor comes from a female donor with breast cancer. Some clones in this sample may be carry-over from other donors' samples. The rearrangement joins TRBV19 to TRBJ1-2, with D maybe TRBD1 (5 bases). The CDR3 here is CASSDRANYGYTF. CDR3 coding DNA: TGTGCCAGTAGTGACAGAGCTAACTATGGCTACACCTTC.